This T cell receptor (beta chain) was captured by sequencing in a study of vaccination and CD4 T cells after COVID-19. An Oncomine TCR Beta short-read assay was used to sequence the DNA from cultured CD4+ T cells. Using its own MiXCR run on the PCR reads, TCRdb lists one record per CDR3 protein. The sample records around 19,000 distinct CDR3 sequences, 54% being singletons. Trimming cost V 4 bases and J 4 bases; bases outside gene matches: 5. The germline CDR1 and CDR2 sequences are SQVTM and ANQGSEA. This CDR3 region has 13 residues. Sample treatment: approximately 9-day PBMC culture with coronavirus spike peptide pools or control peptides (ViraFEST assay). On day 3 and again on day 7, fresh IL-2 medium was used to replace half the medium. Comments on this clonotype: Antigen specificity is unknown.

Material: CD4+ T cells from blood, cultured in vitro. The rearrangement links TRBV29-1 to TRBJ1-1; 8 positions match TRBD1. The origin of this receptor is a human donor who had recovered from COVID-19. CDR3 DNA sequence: TGCAGCGTTGCCGCTACAGGGGGCACTGAAGCTTTCTTT. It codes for CSVAATGGTEAFF.